In its sample, the clone carrying this TCR beta chain was seen many times. First-strand cDNA used TRAV- and TRBV-specific primers, covering alpha and beta chains. With a V-primer adapter and a constant-region primer, TCRs were amplified for about 19 PCR cycles. TCRdb fed the reads into MiXCR, producing one record per CDR3 protein. The repertoire consists of 60,000 or so distinct CDR3 sequences, with 23% occurring once and the leading ten covering 6.5% to 8%. Time point described: after trial treatment. Treatment reported: LDRT plus nivolumab, ipilimumab, low-dose cyclophosphamide and aspirin (RACIN trial). Per the germline V gene, CDR1 is SGDLS and CDR2 is YYNGEE. The CDR3 runs to 14 residues. Trimming cost V 0 bases and J 1 base, with 7 bases left between them. These data are taken from a study of low-dose radiotherapy and immunotherapy resistance in tumors. Overall study: Cohort 1 was given 0.5 Gy fractions every 2 weeks, 6.5 Gy in total. It was 1 Gy per fraction every two weeks that Cohort 2 received, adding up to 13 Gy over 26 weeks.

The V call is TRBV9, the J call TRBJ1-1; D is unresolved. This sample comprised PBMCs, obtained after low-dose radiotherapy plus immunotherapy. This receptor was identified in a male donor with prostate cancer. CDR3 sequence: CASSVGASNTEAFF. CDR3 DNA: TGTGCCAGCAGCGTAGGGGCTTCGAACACTGAAGCTTTCTTT.